This entry features one T cell receptor beta chain sequence. Trimming cost V 2 bases and J 3 bases, with 11 bases left between them. The CDR3 totals 13 residues. Germline CDR1 and CDR2: GTSNPN and SVGIG (reference sequence). Method: immunoSEQ multiplex PCR; TCRdb's copy keeps in-frame clones and lacks some. The table includes roughly 250,000 clones, approximately 80% detected once. The data originate from a study of blood T cell repertoires in COVID-19. This rearrangement joins TRBV30 to TRBJ2-7, with a possible D match to TRBD1 (6 bases). The sequenced sample consisted of peripheral blood. The source of this sequence is a woman between 40 and 55 years old with active or convalescent COVID-19. The chain's CDR3 is CAWSLGQNYEQYF. Here the CDR3 DNA reads TGTGCCTGGAGTTTAGGACAGAACTACGAGCAGTACTTC.